These T cell receptor beta chains were read from a single sample in a study of T cell repertoires in cytomegalovirus infection. Each CDR3 protein gets one entry after TCRdb re-called the reads with MiXCR. Counted here are about 490,000 distinct CDR3 sequences, approximately 26% occurring once; the ten biggest clones make up about 13%. The sample was PBMCs. These TCRs come from a human donor in good health (CMV status not recorded). Some clones in this sample may be carry-over from other donors' samples. Both conserved end residues are part of each CDR3. The order of the fields is clone size, D gene, J gene, V gene, CDR3 DNA, CDR3 protein. The D gene is left open where the match is weak. Size is omitted from some rows. Given values are once, few, many or a class for expanded clones.

few | - | TRBJ2-3 | TRBV29-1 | TGCAGCCGGACAGCTCCTGGCACAGATACGCAGTATTTT | CSRTAPGTDTQYF
few | - | TRBJ1-1 | TRBV9 | TGTGCCAGCAGCGTCGGGACGGGGACTGAAGCTTTCTTT | CASSVGTGTEAFF
- | - | TRBJ2-4 | TRBV6-5 | TGTGCCAGCAGTTACTCGACCGATACGACCAAAAACATTCAGTACTTC | CASSYSTDTTKNIQYF
few | - | TRBJ2-1 | TRBV24-1 | TGTGCCACCAGTGATTTGCCGTACGGCACCAGGGACAACGCCTACAATGAGCAGTTCTTC | CATSDLPYGTRDNAYNEQFF
- | TRBD1 | TRBJ1-2 | TRBV5-5 | TGTGCCAGCAGCTCCGCATCAGGGGGCGGGTATGGCTACACCTTC | CASSSASGGGYGYTF
many | - | TRBJ1-5 | TRBV12-3/TRBV12-4 | TGTGCCAGCAGTTGGGGGGGTAGAGATCAGCCCCAGCATTTT | CASSWGGRDQPQHF
- | - | TRBJ2-3 | TRBV7-9 | TGTGCCACCCTTTTGAGGCCACCAGCTATGGCGCAGTATTTT | CATLLRPPAMAQYF
few | - | TRBJ1-6 | TRBV7-9 | TGTGCCAGCACTACGTCGATGAGTAATTCACCCCTCCACTTT | CASTTSMSNSPLHF
- | TRBD1 | TRBJ2-3 | TRBV6-5 | TGTGCCAGCAGAAGGGACAGGGAGGGATATACGCAGTATTTT | CASRRDREGYTQYF
few | TRBD2 | TRBJ2-2 | TRBV20-1 | TGCAGTGCTACGCCTAGCGGAGTGGGGGGGGAGCTGTTTTTT | CSATPSGVGGELFF
- | TRBD2 | TRBJ2-3 | TRBV18 | TGTGCCAGCTCACCAGGGCGGGAGCCAGATACGCAGTATTTT | CASSPGREPDTQYF
- | - | TRBJ2-5 | TRBV6-6 | TGTGCCACCGGAGGGGGTGAGACCCAGTACTTC | CATGGGETQYF
- | - | TRBJ2-5 | TRBV2 | TGTGCCAGCAATGAGCGAGCACAAGAGACCCAGTACTTC | CASNERAQETQYF
few | - | TRBJ2-7 | TRBV28 | TGTGCCAGCGCGGGGTGGGACGAGCAGTACTTC | CASAGWDEQYF
many | - | TRBJ2-5 | TRBV7-2 | TGTGCCAGCAGCCCTCCGCAGGGGGGCTTACAAGAGACCCAGTACTTC | CASSPPQGGLQETQYF
- | TRBD1 | TRBJ1-1 | TRBV11-3 | TGTGCCAGCAGCGGACAGGTCTCGGGGTTGGGAACTGAAGCTTTCTTT | CASSGQVSGLGTEAFF
- | TRBD2 | TRBJ2-1 | TRBV6-8 | TGTGCCAGCAGGCAATATGCCCCCCCATCTAGCGGGGGAGCCCAGGGGGGCAATGAGCAGTTCTTC | CASRQYAPPSSGGAQGGNEQFF
few | - | TRBJ2-5 | TRBV12-3/TRBV12-4 | TGTGCCAGCAGCCCCGGGGGGCCACAGGAGACCCAGTACTTC | CASSPGGPQETQYF
- | - | TRBJ2-1 | TRBV9 | TGTGCCAGCAGCGTAGACAGGGTCAATGAGCAGTTCTTC | CASSVDRVNEQFF
few | - | TRBJ2-7 | TRBV20-1 | TGCAGTGCCCCGCGGGCTAGCTCCTACGAGCAGTACTTC | CSAPRASSYEQYF
many | - | TRBJ2-7 | TRBV28 | TGTGCCAGCAGCTCCAGGGGTTACGAGCAGTACTTC | CASSSRGYEQYF
- | - | TRBJ2-7 | TRBV5-6 | TGTGCCAGCAGTTCCGACAGTGCCTACGAGCAGTACTTC | CASSSDSAYEQYF
- | - | TRBJ1-1 | TRBV6-1 | TGTGCCAGCACCGAAGAGTGGGGATTTTCTGAAGCTTTCTTT | CASTEEWGFSEAFF
many | - | TRBJ1-2 | TRBV7-2 | TGTGCCAGCACCTTCGGACCAGGGACAAATAACTATGGCTACACCTTC | CASTFGPGTNNYGYTF
many | - | TRBJ2-7 | TRBV7-2 | TGTGCCAGCAGCTTAGACGGGGGAACCTACGAGCAGTACTTC | CASSLDGGTYEQYF
- | - | TRBJ2-3 | TRBV29-1 | TGCAGCGTTTGGTCGTGGGGCATAAGCACAGATACGCAGTATTTT | CSVWSWGISTDTQYF
many | - | TRBJ1-6 | TRBV7-2 | TGTGCCAGCAGCTTACCAGGGCCTTCACCCCTCCACTTT | CASSLPGPSPLHF
few | - | TRBJ1-1 | TRBV27 | TGTGCTGCCGGACGACCTTTCACGGGAGCTTTCTTT | CAAGRPFTGAFF
- | - | TRBJ2-7 | TRBV15 | TGTGCCACCAGCAGAGATCCTGCAGCAAATTACGAGCAGTACTTC | CATSRDPAANYEQYF
many | - | TRBJ1-1 | TRBV20-1 | TGCAGTGCTAGAGTGAGGGAGACTGAAGCTTTCTTT | CSARVRETEAFF
few | - | TRBJ2-7 | TRBV12-3/TRBV12-4 | TGTGCCAGCAGTTTGTCGGGTTTGGTCGACGAGCAGTACTTC | CASSLSGLVDEQYF
few | TRBD2 | TRBJ2-5 | TRBV20-1 | TGCAGTGCTTCGGGACTACGTTCAGAGACCCAGTACTTC | CSASGLRSETQYF
few | - | TRBJ1-4 | TRBV19 | TGTGCAGCGGTGGACCCAACTAATGAAAAACTGTTTTTT | CAAVDPTNEKLFF
- | - | TRBJ1-3 | TRBV28 | TGTGCCAGCAGTTTAATACAGGGTAGTACCTCTGGAAACACCATATATTTT | CASSLIQGSTSGNTIYF
- | - | TRBJ2-1 | TRBV18 | TGTGCCAGCTCCCCCGCAACCCGGGACTCCGCCCGGCAGTTCTTC | CASSPATRDSARQFF
- | - | TRBJ1-1 | TRBV29-1 | TGCAGCGTCCTCCCACCGGGGGGGCGCGCTGAAGCTTTCTTT | CSVLPPGGRAEAFF
few | - | TRBJ1-2 | TRBV10-3 | TGTGCCATCAGTGAGTCCGGCTGGGGAGCCAACTATGGCTACACCTTC | CAISESGWGANYGYTF
- | TRBD1 | TRBJ2-1 | TRBV5-6 | TGTGCCAGCAGCCTGATAAGGGGACAGGGATACAATGAGCAGTTCTTC | CASSLIRGQGYNEQFF
few | - | TRBJ2-1 | TRBV4-3 | TGCGCCAGCAGCCAAGATTTGAAGGGCCTCAATGAGCAGTTCTTC | CASSQDLKGLNEQFF
- | TRBD1 | TRBJ1-5 | TRBV7-2 | TGTGCCAGCAGCTCGGGACAGTTAGATCAGCCCCAGCATTTT | CASSSGQLDQPQHF
- | - | TRBJ1-1 | TRBV11-2 | TGTGCCAGCAGCTTAGGATTCAATAGGGGGTTTGAAGCTTTCTTT | CASSLGFNRGFEAFF
- | TRBD1 | TRBJ1-2 | TRBV7-2 | TGTGCCAGCAGCTTAGGGAATTGGGACATTCTGGACAGGGTTGGGGGCTACACCTTC | CASSLGNWDILDRVGGYTF
few | - | TRBJ1-2 | TRBV15 | TGTGCCACCAGCAGAGATAAGCTTAACTATGGCTACACCTTC | CATSRDKLNYGYTF
- | - | TRBJ2-5 | TRBV11-3 | TGTGCCAGCAGAGATACAGGGTCTCCAGAGACCCAGTACTTC | CASRDTGSPETQYF
- | - | TRBJ1-6 | TRBV5-1 | TGCGCCAGCAGCTTGAATGTTGGAAATTCACCCCTCCACTTT | CASSLNVGNSPLHF
- | - | TRBJ1-5 | TRBV19 | TGTGCCAGTAGTCAGACAGGGCCCCAGCATTTT | CASSQTGPQHF
- | - | TRBJ2-7 | TRBV20-1 | TGCAGTGCTAGGCAACCCGGGAGCCACGAGCAGTACTTC | CSARQPGSHEQYF
- | TRBD1 | TRBJ1-6 | TRBV7-2 | TGTGCCAGCAGCCTTGACAGGGCTGGTAATTCACCCCTCCACTTT | CASSLDRAGNSPLHF
few | - | TRBJ1-2 | TRBV19 | TGTGCCAGTAGTATAGGACTTACGGGCAGCTATGGCTACACCTTC | CASSIGLTGSYGYTF
few | - | TRBJ2-7 | TRBV10-3 | TGTGCCATCAGTGAGGGAAACGAGCAGTACTTC | CAISEGNEQYF
- | - | TRBJ1-1 | TRBV6-2/TRBV6-3 | TGTGCCAGCAGCAACCCGCAGTCTGAAGCTTTCTTT | CASSNPQSEAFF
few | - | TRBJ1-6 | TRBV7-8 | TGTGCCAGCAGCCCGAGACAGGCCTATAATTCACCCCTCCACTTT | CASSPRQAYNSPLHF
- | - | TRBJ2-7 | TRBV29-1 | TGCAGCGTTGGGGGATACGAGCAGTACTTC | CSVGGYEQYF
- | TRBD2 | TRBJ2-3 | TRBV6-2/TRBV6-3 | TGTGCCAGCAGTTATGGCGTTTTGGGCGGGAGCCGCACAGATACGCAGTATTTT | CASSYGVLGGSRTDTQYF